This TCR beta chain came from a study of cytomegalovirus exposure and HLA in healthy donors. For the study at large: Early released data had around 89 million unique TCRs, all coming from HLA-typed donors. Across 300 to 400 genotyped donors, about 80% landed in the Caucasian-associated ancestry cluster. Study-wide results and limits: When analyzed later, the rates of TCR association showed variation by HLA locus, with DRB1 the most and HLA-C the fewest.

PCR used 60 Vbeta primers and 13 Jbeta primers. Clones were read by immunoSEQ multiplex PCR, and TCRdb kept only the in-frame ones, dropping some. The data hold about 200,000 clones, with roughly 86% observed a single time. Of note for this clone: Its specificity is not known.

Healthy people donating bone marrow made up the donors. Sequencing was carried out using PBMCs. The TCR originated in a woman aged 18-35 years in good health and CMV-seronegative.

The CDR3 DNA sequence: TGCGCCAGCAGCTTGGGACCACGACTAGCGGGACTGACCTACGAGCAGTACTTC. It encodes CASSLGPRLAGLTYEQYF. This rearrangement joins TRBV5-1 to TRBJ2-7; TRBD2 matches at 11 bases. Per germline, CDR1 SGHRS and CDR2 YFSETQ. The CDR3 has 18 amino acids. V was clipped by 0 bases and J by 2 bases; unmatched bases: 10.